Below are 22 T cell receptor beta chains sequenced from a single sample in a study of cytomegalovirus exposure and HLA in healthy donors. Sequencing was performed with immunoSEQ multiplex PCR; in TCRdb, only in-frame clones are kept and a portion is missing. The table includes 250,000 to 350,000 clones, 88% detected once. Sequencing was performed on PBMCs. The origin of the receptors is a woman between 18 and 29 years old in good health and CMV-seronegative.

This clone was seen only once. V usage is TRBV5-6 and J usage is TRBJ2-3; TRBD2 matches 8 bases. The CDR3 has 15 residues. Losses at the gene ends were 2 bases for V and 0 bases for J; bases not matched to a gene: 2. CDR1 is SGHDT and CDR2 is YYEEEE in the germline V gene. This CDR3 reads CASSFASGSTDTQYF. CDR3 sequence (DNA): TGTGCCAGCAGCTTTGCTAGCGGGAGCACAGATACGCAGTATTTT.

This chain joins TRBV27 and TRBJ2-3; 10 nucleotides line up with TRBD2. This CDR3 spans 15 amino acids. Germline CDR1 MNHEY, CDR2 SMNVEV (reference sequence). CDR3 residues: CASQSGRARTDTQYF. The CDR3 DNA reads TGTGCGTCACAGAGCGGGAGGGCCAGGACAGATACGCAGTATTTT.

The chain uses TRBV27 and TRBJ2-6; tentative D call: TRBD2 (5 bases). The CDR3 has 17 amino acids. Trimming removed 3 bases at V and 0 bases at J, with 12 bases between. Germline V gives CDR1 MNHEY, CDR2 SMNVEV (reference sequence). The CDR3: CASSFVAGSSGANVLTF. In DNA form, the CDR3 reads TGTGCCAGCAGTTTTGTTGCGGGCAGCTCTGGGGCCAACGTCCTGACTTTC.

The chain joins TRBV28 to TRBJ1-4; D uncertain. Germline V gene lookup returns CDR1 MDHEN and CDR2 SYDVKM. The CDR3 has 14 residues. V shed 10 bases and J shed 10 bases, with 22 bases lying between them. CDR3 nucleotide sequence: TGTGCCACCGACCGGTCCACTACTGCCGGAAAACTGTTTTTT. Its translation is CATDRSTTAGKLFF.

CDR3 residues: CASSPFRGTGEETQYF. CDR3 in DNA: TGTGCCAGCAGCCCCTTCAGGGGGACAGGGGAGGAGACCCAGTACTTC. The chain has TRBV5-6 and TRBJ2-5; 10 positions match TRBD1. CDR1 is SGHDT, CDR2 YYEEEE, per germline. This CDR3 spans 16 amino acids. V lost 4 bases and J lost 5; bases outside the gene matches: 11. The variable domain in full, completed from reference TRBV5-6 and TRBJ2-5, reads DAGVTQSPTHLIKTRGQQVTLRCSPKSGHDTVSWYQQALGQGPQFIFQYYEEEERQRGNFPDRFSGHQFPNYSSELNVNALLLGDSALYLCASSPFRGTGEETQYFGPGTRLLVL.

CDR3 residues: CASSEAFYGYTF. The CDR3 nucleotides are TGTGCCAGTAGTGAGGCCTTTTATGGCTACACCTTC. The V gene is TRBV19, the J gene TRBJ1-2; D is unresolved. The CDR3 has 12 residues. Germline CDR1 and CDR2: LNHDA and SQIVND (reference sequence). V lost 5 bases, J lost 5 bases, and 9 bases lay in between. The full variable domain, rest sourced from reference TRBV19 and TRBJ1-2, is DGGITQSPKYLFRKEGQNVTLSCEQNLNHDAMYWYRQDPGQGLRLIYYSQIVNDFQKGDIAEGYSVSREKKESFPLTVTSAQKNPTAFYLCASSEAFYGYTFGSGTRLTVV.

The V gene is TRBV28, the J gene TRBJ2-7; 7 bases agree with TRBD2. Per the germline V gene, CDR1 is MDHEN and CDR2 is SYDVKM. V shed 1 base and J 2 bases; nucleotides not matched to a gene: 11. The CDR3 runs to 17 residues. The CDR3 region has the DNA TGTGCCAGCAGTTTATCCGACTTCGGGGGAGGGCCCTACGAGCAGTACTTC. As protein: CASSLSDFGGGPYEQYF.

The chain joins TRBV6-1 to TRBJ1-2; 9 bases are shared with TRBD1. The CDR3 has 16 amino acids. The junction had 9 bases not matched to a gene; V was cut back by 1 base and J by 6 bases. Germline V lookup: CDR1 MNHNS, CDR2 SASEGT. The DNA of the CDR3 is TGTGCCAGCAGTGAAGGGATGGGACAGGGTGCCGATGGCTACACCTTC. Translated: CASSEGMGQGADGYTF.

The CDR3 here is CASRESTDTQYF. CDR3 DNA sequence: TGCGCCAGTAGGGAGAGCACAGATACGCAGTATTTT. This sequence joins TRBV5-1 and TRBJ2-3, with a tentative D call TRBD2 (5 bases). The germline gives CDR1 SGHRS, CDR2 YFSETQ. The CDR3 is 12 residues long. Trimming pared 8 bases from V and 0 bases from J, leaving 7 bases between.

The chain joins TRBV28 to TRBJ2-1; 12 positions agree with TRBD2. The germline CDR1 and CDR2 sequences are MDHEN and SYDVKM. V was clipped by 5 bases and J by 0 bases; unmatched bases: 5. The CDR3 is 17 residues long. CDR3 residues: CASSPLTSGSSYNEQFF. CDR3 nucleotide sequence: TGTGCCAGCAGTCCCCTGACTAGCGGGAGCTCCTACAATGAGCAGTTCTTC. The full variable domain, with the rest looked up from reference TRBV28 and TRBJ2-1, is DVKVTQSSRYLVKRTGEKVFLECVQDMDHENMFWYRQDPGLGLRLIYFSYDVKMKEKGDIPEGYSVSREKKERFSLILESASTNQTSMYLCASSPLTSGSSYNEQFFGPGTRLTVL.

The V gene is TRBV14, the J gene TRBJ2-7, with 7 bases lining up with TRBD1. The trim removed 3 bases at V and 2 bases at J, leaving 4 bases unmatched. Germline CDR1 SGHDN, CDR2 FVKESK. The CDR3 loop spans 14 amino acids. CDR3 DNA sequence: TGTGCCAGCAGCCACCAGGGACAGCCCTACGAGCAGTACTTC. This translates into CASSHQGQPYEQYF. Full variable domain (outside the CDR3, taken from reference TRBV14 and TRBJ2-7): EAGVTQFPSHSVIEKGQTVTLRCDPISGHDNLYWYRRVMGKEIKFLLHFVKESKQDESGMPNNRFLAERTGGTYSTLKVQPAELEDSGVYFCASSHQGQPYEQYFGPGTRLTVT.

The chain uses TRBV6-6 and TRBJ1-2, with D hard to call. This CDR3 is built from 15 residues. Germline CDR1 and CDR2: MNHNY and SVGAGI (reference sequence). Trimming stripped 3 bases from V and 1 base from J, with 12 bases between. CDR3 sequence: CASSYPSGLNYGYTF. The CDR3, as DNA: TGTGCCAGCAGTTATCCCAGCGGCCTTAACTATGGCTACACCTTC.

CDR3 protein: CASSESAVTLAPGELFF. The CDR3 DNA reads TGCGCCAGCAGTGAGAGTGCGGTGACCTTAGCTCCCGGGGAGCTGTTTTTT. J is TRBJ2-2 and V is TRBV10-1; D call uncertain. CDR3 length: 17 residues. With 2 bases removed from V and 6 bases from J, the gap between germline ends came to 19 bases. Germline V gene data show CDR1 as WNHNN and CDR2 as SYGVQD (reference sequence).

The chain carries TRBV5-6 and TRBJ2-3, with 13 bases identical to TRBD2. V gave up 3 bases and J gave up 2 bases; unmatched junction bases: 6. This CDR3 has 17 amino acids. The germline CDR1 and CDR2 sequences are SGHDT and YYEEEE. The CDR3 DNA reads TGTGCCAGCAGCTCACGACTAGCGGGAGGCCCCACAGATACGCAGTATTTT. It codes for CASSSRLAGGPTDTQYF.

The rearrangement joins TRBV27 to TRBJ2-3; tentatively, D is TRBD2 (5 bases). In germline, CDR1 is MNHEY, CDR2 SMNVEV (reference sequence). Between the trimmed V and J ends, which lost 7 bases and 0 bases, there was a span of 8 bases. CDR3 size: 13 residues. CDR3 coding DNA: TGTGCCAGCAAGATAGCGAGCACAGATACGCAGTATTTT. Protein: CASKIASTDTQYF.

The chain uses TRBV28 and TRBJ2-7; 9 bases fit TRBD1. This CDR3 is 15 amino acids long. Germline CDR1 reads MDHEN; CDR2 reads SYDVKM. V lost 5 bases to trimming and J lost 2 bases; unmatched junction nucleotides: 7. CDR3: CASSAVQGATYEQYF. For the CDR3, the DNA is TGTGCCAGCAGTGCGGTACAGGGGGCCACCTACGAGCAGTACTTC.

The chain has TRBV10-2 and TRBJ2-3; D is ambiguous. Per the germline V gene, CDR1 is WSHSY and CDR2 is SAAADI. The CDR3 is made up of 14 amino acids. V dropped 2 bases and J dropped 6 bases, with 12 bases sitting between them. The CDR3 DNA sequence: TGCGCCAGCAGTGAGCCTCTACAGTGGGATACGCAGTATTTT. It yields the protein CASSEPLQWDTQYF.

The chain joins TRBV27 to TRBJ2-1; 12 bases match TRBD2. V lost 4 bases to trimming and J lost 6 bases; unmatched junction nucleotides: 4. Germline CDR1 is MNHEY and CDR2 is SMNVEV (reference sequence). The CDR3 covers 15 residues. The CDR3 loop reads CASSYRLAGVNEQFF. The CDR3 DNA reads as TGTGCCAGCAGTTATAGACTAGCGGGAGTCAATGAGCAGTTCTTC.

The V gene is TRBV27, the J gene TRBJ2-7, with TRBD2 matching 9 bases. The V gene's germline CDR1 is MNHEY and CDR2 SMNVEV (reference sequence). Trimming cost V 2 bases and J 6 bases; bases outside gene matches: 14. The CDR3 is made up of 17 amino acids. The CDR3 loop reads CASSLGLLAGGPREQYF. CDR3 bases: TGTGCCAGCAGTTTAGGTCTATTGGCGGGAGGGCCTCGCGAGCAGTACTTC.

This clone was recorded only once. The chain has TRBV4-1 and TRBJ1-6; 7 bases map to TRBD1. Germline lookup yields CDR1 MGHRA and CDR2 YSYEKL. CDR3 length: 17 residues. V trimming: 3 bases; J trimming: 2 bases; junction bases outside the gene matches: 7. Written as DNA, the CDR3 is TGCGCCAGCAGCCAGGATCCCGACAGGGCCTATAATTCACCCCTCCACTTT. Translated, it gives CASSQDPDRAYNSPLHF.

This clone was counted a few times. Other DNA sequences within the sample encode an identical CDR3. CDR3 in DNA: TGTGCCAGCAGTTTATTCAGGGGCCCCTACGAGCAGTACTTC. It is translated as CASSLFRGPYEQYF. The V and J genes are TRBV28 and TRBJ2-7; the D gene is possibly TRBD1 (6 bases). The germline CDR1 and CDR2 sequences are MDHEN and SYDVKM. V was trimmed by 1 base and J by 2 bases, leaving 9 bases between them. The CDR3 is 14 residues long.

The chain carries TRBV6-6 and TRBJ2-1, with a possible D match to TRBD1 (6 bases). The germline V and J ends were trimmed by 4 bases and 2 bases, with 12 bases remaining between them. Germline values: CDR1 MNHNY, CDR2 SVGAGI (reference sequence). There are 15 residues in the CDR3. CDR3 bases: TGTGCCAGCAGTTCCGCGGACAGAACCTACAATGAGCAGTTCTTC. Its protein product is CASSSADRTYNEQFF.